The next 28 T cell receptor beta chains were all read from a single sample in a study of T cell responses to AZD1222 COVID-19 vaccine. Method: immunoSEQ multiplex PCR; TCRdb's copy keeps in-frame clones and lacks some. This sample has about 140,000 clones; roughly 89% occur once, and the top ten carry approximately 4.8%. Sequenced here: peripheral blood, sampled on day 0 of AZD1222 vaccination. The receptors stem from an adult in good health.

The V and J genes are TRBV2 and TRBJ2-7; the D gene is possibly TRBD1 (6 bases). V was shortened by 7 bases and J by 7 bases, with 17 bases between the two germline ends. Germline CDR1 reads SNHLY; CDR2 reads FYNNEI. The CDR3 has 13 amino acids. The CDR3 sequence: CASMNSQGQEQYF. The CDR3 DNA sequence: TGTGCCAGCATGAACTCACAGGGCCAAGAGCAGTACTTC. Full variable domain (outside the CDR3, taken from reference TRBV2 and TRBJ2-7): EPEVTQTPSHQVTQMGQEVILRCVPISNHLYFYWYRQILGQKVEFLVSFYNNEISEKSEIFDDQFSVERPDGSNFTLKIRSTKLEDSAMYFCASMNSQGQEQYFGPGTRLTVT.

The chain joins TRBV25-1 to TRBJ1-5; D is ambiguous. Germline V gene sequence: CDR1 MGHDK, CDR2 SYGVNS. The CDR3 is 13 residues long. Trimming took off 0 bases at V and 7 bases at J, with 7 bases between the two ends. CDR3 loop: CASSEYPGQPQHF. CDR3 DNA: TGTGCCAGCAGTGAATATCCAGGCCAGCCCCAGCATTTT.

Only one count was recorded for this clone. This chain uses TRBV19 with TRBJ1-5; TRBD1 matches 7 bases. The V and J ends lost 5 bases and 0 bases, in that order; junction bases with no gene match: 7. The CDR3 extends over 16 amino acids. Germline V gives CDR1 LNHDA, CDR2 SQIVND (reference sequence). CDR3 loop: CASSSPGQVSNQPQHF. DNA for the CDR3: TGTGCCAGTAGTTCGCCCGGACAGGTTAGCAATCAGCCCCAGCATTTT.

The chain uses TRBV2 and TRBJ1-4, with a tentative D call TRBD1 (5 bases). The V gene's germline CDR1 is SNHLY and CDR2 FYNNEI. CDR3 length: 12 amino acids. The germline V and J ends were trimmed by 6 bases and 7 bases, with 9 bases remaining between them. The CDR3 DNA follows: TGTGCCAGCAGGGTCGGGACTGAAAAACTGTTTTTT. Translated: CASRVGTEKLFF.

The chain links TRBV20-1 to TRBJ1-2, with D tentatively TRBD1 (5 bases). The CDR3 sequence is 11 residues long. Germline lookup yields CDR1 DFQATT and CDR2 SNEGSKA (reference sequence). The V end was cut by 6 bases, the J end by 6 bases, with 11 bases between. The CDR3 spells CSAHRRDGYTF. CDR3 sequence (DNA): TGCAGTGCCCACCGCAGGGATGGCTACACCTTC.

The J gene is TRBJ1-6, the V gene TRBV5-1, with D maybe TRBD1 (6 bases). The V end was cut by 0 bases, the J end by 5 bases, with 12 bases between. This CDR3 has 16 amino acids. Germline V lookup: CDR1 SGHRS, CDR2 YFSETQ. CDR3 nucleotide sequence: TGCGCCAGCAGCTTGGATCTCCGGGACAATAATTCACCCCTCCACTTT. Encoded protein: CASSLDLRDNNSPLHF. The full variable domain, with the rest looked up from reference TRBV5-1 and TRBJ1-6, is KAGVTQTPRYLIKTRGQQVTLSCSPISGHRSVSWYQQTPGQGLQFLFEYFSETQRNKGNFPGRFSGRQFSNSRSEMNVSTLELGDSALYLCASSLDLRDNNSPLHFGNGTRLTVT.

V usage is TRBV29-1 and J usage is TRBJ1-5; D ambiguous. Germline CDR1 SQVTM, CDR2 ANQGSEA. The CDR3 totals 17 residues. The V and J ends lost 3 bases and 0 bases respectively, with 18 bases between them. CDR3 DNA sequence: TGCAGCGTTGATCGGACGGGAAGCCCAGATAGCAATCAGCCCCAGCATTTT. Protein product: CSVDRTGSPDSNQPQHF. Looking up the rest from reference TRBV29-1 and TRBJ1-5 gives the full variable domain: SAVISQKPSRDICQRGTSLTIQCQVDSQVTMMFWYRQQPGQSLTLIATANQGSEATYESGFVIDKFPISRPNLTFSTLTVSNMSPEDSSIYLCSVDRTGSPDSNQPQHFGDGTRLSIL.

The gene calls are TRBV20-1 and TRBJ2-7, with D possibly matching TRBD2 (5 bases). This CDR3 has 13 residues. Germline CDR1 is DFQATT and CDR2 is SNEGSKA (reference sequence). V gave up 3 bases and J gave up 3 bases, with 12 bases separating them. The CDR3 sequence is CSASVGSGYEQYF. The CDR3 region has the DNA TGCAGTGCTAGTGTAGGCAGCGGCTACGAGCAGTACTTC.

V usage is TRBV5-5 and J usage is TRBJ1-1; TRBD1 aligns across 9 bases. Trimming removed 0 bases from V and 10 bases from J; junction bases left unmatched: 7. CDR3 size: 14 residues. The germline V gene encodes CDR1 SGHKS and CDR2 YYEKEE (reference sequence). CDR3 amino acids: CASSLAASGQGAFF. Here the CDR3 DNA reads TGTGCCAGCAGCTTGGCGGCCTCGGGACAGGGAGCTTTCTTT. Full variable domain (outside the CDR3, taken from reference TRBV5-5 and TRBJ1-1): DAGVTQSPTHLIKTRGQQVTLRCSPISGHKSVSWYQQVLGQGPQFIFQYYEKEERGRGNFPDRFSARQFPNYSSELNVNALLLGDSALYLCASSLAASGQGAFFGQGTRLTVV.

Here the CDR3 DNA reads TGTGCCATCAGTGAGCTACAGACTAACTATGGCTACACCTTC. Residues: CAISELQTNYGYTF. The chain links TRBV10-3 to TRBJ1-2; no clear D. The V gene's germline CDR1 is ENHRY and CDR2 SYGVKD. V gave up 2 bases and J gave up 0 bases, with 7 bases separating them. This CDR3 spans 14 amino acids.

The rearrangement links TRBV11-2 to TRBJ2-1, with 8 positions matching TRBD2. This CDR3 spans 14 amino acids. Germline V gives CDR1 SGHAT, CDR2 FQNNGV. J was trimmed by 8 bases and V by 4 bases; bases with no gene match: 7. In DNA form, the CDR3 reads TGTGCCAGCAGCTCCCTGTCCGGGAGGGATGAGCAGTTCTTC. Translation: CASSSLSGRDEQFF.

The rearrangement joins TRBV14 to TRBJ1-2; unclear D gene. The germline V gene has CDR1 SGHDN and CDR2 FVKESK. The ends were cut back, 0 bases at V and 2 bases at J, with 7 bases in the middle. The CDR3 consists of 14 residues. The CDR3 is CASSQEWGNYGYTF. CDR3 DNA sequence: TGTGCCAGCAGCCAAGAATGGGGAAACTATGGCTACACCTTC.

This sequence joins TRBV28 and TRBJ1-5; 11 nucleotides match TRBD1. Germline CDR1 reads MDHEN; CDR2 reads SYDVKM. V trimming: 5 bases; J trimming: 5 bases; junction bases outside the gene matches: 8. The CDR3 is 16 amino acids. The CDR3 region has the DNA TGTGCCAGCAGTCCATCGGGACAGGGGGGGGATCAGCCCCAGCATTTT. Translated: CASSPSGQGGDQPQHF.

The rearrangement uses TRBV28 and TRBJ1-1; D might be TRBD1 (5 bases). The CDR3 runs to 14 residues. CDR1 and CDR2 (germline): MDHEN, SYDVKM. With 5 bases removed from V and 0 bases from J, the gap between germline ends came to 10 bases. CDR3 amino acids: CASSRDSMNTEAFF. The DNA for the CDR3 is TGTGCCAGCAGTCGAGACAGCATGAACACTGAAGCTTTCTTT.

V and J are TRBV7-2 and TRBJ2-7; D is unclear. The germline V gene encodes CDR1 SGHTA and CDR2 FQGNSA. The length of the CDR3 is 15 residues. The ends were cut back, 0 bases at V and 2 bases at J, with 11 bases in the middle. This CDR3 reads CASSLAAPTTYEQYF. In nucleotides, the CDR3 is TGTGCCAGCAGCTTAGCGGCCCCAACAACCTACGAGCAGTACTTC.

J is TRBJ1-1 and V is TRBV28; TRBD1 is a possible D gene (5 bases). Germline V gene lookup returns CDR1 MDHEN and CDR2 SYDVKM. This CDR3 has 14 residues. V was clipped by 1 base and J by 0 bases, with 6 bases between them. CDR3 region: CASSLYRMNTEAFF. CDR3 nucleotides: TGTGCCAGCAGTTTATACAGGATGAACACTGAAGCTTTCTTT.

About this clone: Mismatch with germline at one junction end may stem from a read error. The chain is built from TRBV28 and TRBJ1-5; D remains unclear. The CDR3 has 15 amino acids. Germline V lookup: CDR1 MDHEN, CDR2 SYDVKM. The CDR3 DNA is TGTGCCAGCAGTGACCTTGGACGGATCAATCGGCCCCAGCATTTT. This sequence encodes CASSDLGRINRPQHF.

This rearrangement joins TRBV5-4 to TRBJ1-6; 8 nucleotides agree with TRBD1. CDR1 is SGHNT, CDR2 YYREEE, per germline (reference sequence). The CDR3 is 15 residues long. With 4 bases clipped from V and 7 bases from J, the junction kept 7 bases outside the gene matches. Here the CDR3 reads CASSETGVRNSPLHF. The CDR3 DNA sequence: TGTGCCAGCAGCGAGACAGGGGTTAGGAATTCACCCCTCCACTTT.

DNA of the CDR3: TGTGCCAGTATTCAAGGGTTTGGCACTGAAGCTTTCTTT. Its protein product is CASIQGFGTEAFF. The chain combines TRBV19 with TRBJ1-1, with D hard to call. This CDR3 region has 13 residues. Trimming removed 7 bases at V and 4 bases at J, with 13 bases between. Germline CDR1 LNHDA, CDR2 SQIVND (reference sequence).

The chain combines TRBV6-5 with TRBJ1-2; perhaps TRBD1 as D (5 bases). This CDR3 comprises 14 residues. Germline-derived CDR1 and CDR2 are MNHEY and SVGAGI. V lost 6 bases and J 4 bases, leaving 15 bases between the germline ends. CDR3 bases: TGTGCCAGCAGGGTACTGGGGACCACCTATGGCTACACCTTC. Amino acids: CASRVLGTTYGYTF.

This clone was counted once. The chain combines TRBV27 with TRBJ1-6; a possible D gene is TRBD1 (5 bases). Germline values: CDR1 MNHEY, CDR2 SMNVEV (reference sequence). Trimming removed 6 bases from V and 4 bases from J, with 10 bases in between. This CDR3 has 14 amino acids. The CDR3 sequence: CASSMGLYNSPLHF. In DNA form, the CDR3 reads TGTGCCAGCAGCATGGGACTGTATAATTCACCCCTCCACTTT.

The chain has TRBV7-8 and TRBJ2-1; a possible D gene is TRBD1 (6 bases). V shed 5 bases and J shed 4 bases, with 15 bases lying between them. CDR1 SGHVS and CDR2 FQNEAQ come from the germline V gene. CDR3 length equals 15 residues. The CDR3 region is CASSPRQEAYNEQFF. The CDR3 DNA follows: TGTGCCAGCAGCCCACGACAGGAGGCATACAATGAGCAGTTCTTC.

This chain links TRBV28 with TRBJ1-1; D remains unclear. The germline V gene encodes CDR1 MDHEN and CDR2 SYDVKM. This CDR3 contains 13 residues. The V gene lost 6 bases and the J gene lost 6 bases, with 14 bases spanning the gap. The CDR3 nucleotides read TGTGCCAGCAGGAGATCCGGGAAGCCTGAAGCTTTCTTT. Translation: CASRRSGKPEAFF.

J is TRBJ2-3 and V is TRBV28; unclear D gene. Germline loops: CDR1 MDHEN, CDR2 SYDVKM. The CDR3 contains 15 residues. The ends were cut back, 3 bases at V and 2 bases at J, with 12 bases in the middle. CDR3 residues: CASSFDSRNTDTQYF. CDR3 DNA: TGTGCCAGCAGTTTCGATTCTAGGAACACAGATACGCAGTATTTT.

The genes are TRBV7-9 and TRBJ1-3; D ambiguous. Germline V gene sequence: CDR1 SEHNR, CDR2 FQNEAQ (reference sequence). CDR3 length: 16 amino acids. Trimming pared 5 bases from V and 0 bases from J, leaving 14 bases between. The CDR3 sequence: CASSPPLWGSGNTIYF. CDR3 in DNA: TGTGCCAGCAGCCCCCCCCTATGGGGCTCTGGAAACACCATATATTTT. The complete variable domain, with remaining parts taken from reference TRBV7-9 and TRBJ1-3, reads DTGVSQNPRHKITKRGQNVTFRCDPISEHNRLYWYRQTLGQGPEFLTYFQNEAQLEKSRLLSDRFSAERPKGSFSTLEIQRTEQGDSAMYLCASSPPLWGSGNTIYFGEGSWLTVV.

The chain has TRBV19 and TRBJ2-3, with D possibly being TRBD2 (6 bases). The V gene lost 7 bases and the J gene lost 2 bases, with 16 bases spanning the gap. The length of the CDR3 is 15 residues. Germline CDR1 reads LNHDA; CDR2 reads SQIVND (reference sequence). The CDR3 spells CASNSRRAYTDTQYF. DNA of the CDR3: TGTGCCAGTAATTCCCGGAGGGCGTACACAGATACGCAGTATTTT.

The chain employs TRBV6-5 and TRBJ1-2; D is perhaps TRBD1 (6 bases). V lost 2 bases and J lost 8, with 15 bases in between. CDR1 and CDR2 (germline): MNHEY, SVGAGI. CDR3 length: 14 residues. CDR3 nucleotide sequence: TGTGCCAGCAGTTACATGGCAGGGGTGGACGGCTACACCTTC. Translating gives CASSYMAGVDGYTF.

For the CDR3, the DNA is TGTGCCAGCAGCACCTTGGGACAGTATGTCGTAGGAATTTGTGAAAAACTGTTTTTT. This translates into CASSTLGQYVVGICEKLFF. The chain recombines TRBV21-1 with TRBJ1-4; the D call in the table, TRBD1, was not verified against the DNA. TRBV21-1 is a listed pseudogene. The CDR3 runs to 19 residues.